These T cell receptor beta chains were read from a single sample in a study of blood T cell repertoires in COVID-19. Generated by immunoSEQ multiplex PCR, the TCRdb table keeps only in-frame clones and is missing some. The top ten clones hold around 4.6% of a sample with about 300,000 clones, just over 85% of them seen once. Sequencing input: PBMCs or T cells enriched from blood (not recorded which). Receptors were obtained from a man aged 25 to 45 who had recovered from COVID-19. CDR3s include the opening cysteine and the closing phenylalanine or tryptophan. D genes are given only for firm matches. Size is stated for part of the rows, as once, few or many counts, or as a class when the clone is expanded.

j_call: TRBJ1-1; v_call: TRBV19; clone_size: few; d_call: TRBD1; cdr3_length: 16; cdr3_aa: CASSPLRTGGDTEAFF; cdr3_nt: TGTGCCAGTAGTCCCCTCCGAACAGGGGGGGACACTGAAGCTTTCTTT
j_call: TRBJ1-5; v_call: TRBV11-3; clone_size: NA; d_call: NA; cdr3_length: 16; cdr3_aa: CASSLRQKDSNQPQHF; cdr3_nt: TGTGCCAGCAGCTTGAGACAGAAAGATAGCAATCAGCCCCAGCATTTT
j_call: TRBJ2-7; v_call: TRBV2; clone_size: NA; d_call: TRBD2; cdr3_length: 13; cdr3_aa: CASQGLAVHEQYF; cdr3_nt: TGTGCCAGCCAAGGACTAGCGGTCCACGAGCAGTACTTC
j_call: TRBJ2-7; v_call: TRBV19; clone_size: NA; d_call: TRBD1; cdr3_length: 15; cdr3_aa: CASSLTGTGKYEQYF; cdr3_nt: TGTGCCAGTAGTCTCACCGGGACAGGGAAATACGAGCAGTACTTC
j_call: TRBJ2-7; v_call: TRBV12-5; clone_size: NA; d_call: NA; cdr3_length: 18; cdr3_aa: CASGRYFDPGQGDYEQYF; cdr3_nt: TGTGCTAGTGGCAGGTACTTCGACCCGGGACAAGGTGACTACGAGCAGTACTTC
j_call: TRBJ1-2; v_call: TRBV5-6; clone_size: NA; d_call: TRBD1; cdr3_length: 15; cdr3_aa: CASSPQGARNYGYTF; cdr3_nt: TGTGCCAGCAGCCCACAGGGGGCGCGGAACTATGGCTACACCTTC
j_call: TRBJ2-7; v_call: TRBV18; clone_size: NA; d_call: TRBD1; cdr3_length: 14; cdr3_aa: CASSPSGQGYEQYF; cdr3_nt: TGTGCCAGCTCACCATCGGGACAGGGATACGAGCAGTACTTC
j_call: TRBJ1-1; v_call: TRBV29-1; clone_size: NA; d_call: TRBD1; cdr3_length: 10; cdr3_aa: CSVETRGPGF; cdr3_nt: TGCAGCGTTGAAACCAGGGGGCCAGGGTTT
j_call: TRBJ2-1; v_call: TRBV5-8; clone_size: NA; d_call: NA; cdr3_length: 15; cdr3_aa: CASSLGESSYNEQFF; cdr3_nt: TGTGCCAGCAGCTTGGGCGAGAGCTCCTACAATGAGCAGTTCTTC
j_call: TRBJ2-7; v_call: TRBV5-1; clone_size: NA; d_call: TRBD1; cdr3_length: 15; cdr3_aa: CASSPVDGTGYEQYF; cdr3_nt: TGCGCCAGCAGCCCTGTTGACGGGACAGGCTACGAGCAGTACTTC
j_call: TRBJ1-2; v_call: TRBV5-1; clone_size: NA; d_call: NA; cdr3_length: 12; cdr3_aa: CASNLGQNGYTF; cdr3_nt: TGCGCAAGCAACTTAGGACAGAATGGCTACACCTTC
j_call: TRBJ2-2; v_call: TRBV18; clone_size: NA; d_call: TRBD2; cdr3_length: 16; cdr3_aa: CASSPGTSGRRGELFF; cdr3_nt: TGTGCCAGCTCGCCAGGGACTAGCGGGAGACGCGGGGAGCTGTTTTTT
j_call: TRBJ2-7; v_call: TRBV5-1; clone_size: NA; d_call: TRBD1; cdr3_length: 15; cdr3_aa: CASSYLQGAVDEQYF; cdr3_nt: TGCGCCAGCAGCTATCTCCAGGGGGCAGTGGACGAGCAGTACTTC
j_call: TRBJ1-2; v_call: TRBV27; clone_size: NA; d_call: TRBD1; cdr3_length: 15; cdr3_aa: CASSLQGVPNYGYTF; cdr3_nt: TGTGCCAGCAGTTTACAGGGGGTGCCTAACTATGGCTACACCTTC
j_call: TRBJ1-4; v_call: TRBV12-5; clone_size: NA; d_call: TRBD1; cdr3_length: 18; cdr3_aa: CASGLTRDRGATNEKLFF; cdr3_nt: TGTGCTAGTGGTTTGACCCGGGACAGGGGTGCAACTAATGAAAAACTGTTTTTT
j_call: TRBJ1-4; v_call: TRBV7-8; clone_size: NA; d_call: NA; cdr3_length: 14; cdr3_aa: CASSALAGSEKLFF; cdr3_nt: TGTGCCAGCAGCGCACTAGCCGGCAGCGAAAAACTGTTTTTT
j_call: TRBJ1-2; v_call: TRBV12-3/TRBV12-4; clone_size: few; d_call: NA; cdr3_length: 11; cdr3_aa: CASKRGAGYTF; cdr3_nt: TGTGCCAGCAAGCGGGGGGCTGGCTACACCTTC
j_call: TRBJ2-1; v_call: TRBV10-3; clone_size: NA; d_call: TRBD2; cdr3_length: 14; cdr3_aa: CAISGLAGDNEQFF; cdr3_nt: TGTGCCATCAGTGGACTAGCGGGAGACAATGAGCAGTTCTTC
j_call: TRBJ1-5; v_call: TRBV30; clone_size: NA; d_call: NA; cdr3_length: 13; cdr3_aa: CAWSRVSNQPQHF; cdr3_nt: TGTGCCTGGAGCAGGGTTAGCAATCAGCCCCAGCATTTT
j_call: TRBJ2-7; v_call: TRBV18; clone_size: NA; d_call: NA; cdr3_length: 17; cdr3_aa: CASSPLLTRHRDYEQYF; cdr3_nt: TGTGCCAGCTCACCACTACTCACCAGGCACAGGGACTACGAGCAGTACTTC
j_call: TRBJ2-1; v_call: TRBV7-9; clone_size: NA; d_call: TRBD2; cdr3_length: 15; cdr3_aa: CASSRVAGVHNEQFF; cdr3_nt: TGTGCCAGCAGCCGGGTAGCGGGGGTCCACAATGAGCAGTTCTTC
j_call: TRBJ1-1; v_call: TRBV3-1/TRBV3-2; clone_size: NA; d_call: TRBD1; cdr3_length: 15; cdr3_aa: CASSPRGQGAPEAFF; cdr3_nt: TGTGCCAGCAGCCCCCGGGGGCAGGGGGCGCCTGAAGCTTTCTTT
j_call: TRBJ2-3; v_call: TRBV9; clone_size: NA; d_call: TRBD2; cdr3_length: 16; cdr3_aa: CASSPLGEGHTDTQYF; cdr3_nt: TGTGCCAGCAGCCCCCTCGGGGAGGGGCACACAGATACGCAGTATTTT
j_call: TRBJ2-5; v_call: TRBV3-1/TRBV3-2; clone_size: NA; d_call: TRBD1; cdr3_length: 15; cdr3_aa: CASSQGQGAGETQYF; cdr3_nt: TGTGCCAGCAGCCAAGGACAGGGGGCCGGGGAGACCCAGTACTTC
j_call: TRBJ2-1; v_call: TRBV6-5; clone_size: NA; d_call: TRBD1; cdr3_length: 12; cdr3_aa: CASSSTGNEQFF; cdr3_nt: TGTGCCAGCAGTTCGACAGGGAATGAGCAGTTCTTC
j_call: TRBJ1-2; v_call: TRBV3-1/TRBV3-2; clone_size: NA; d_call: TRBD1; cdr3_length: 15; cdr3_aa: CASSQGGQGNYGYTF; cdr3_nt: TGTGCCAGCAGCCAAGGGGGACAGGGTAACTATGGCTACACCTTC
j_call: TRBJ1-1; v_call: TRBV30; clone_size: NA; d_call: NA; cdr3_length: 13; cdr3_aa: CAWSFGANTEAFF; cdr3_nt: TGTGCCTGGAGTTTTGGGGCGAACACTGAAGCTTTCTTT